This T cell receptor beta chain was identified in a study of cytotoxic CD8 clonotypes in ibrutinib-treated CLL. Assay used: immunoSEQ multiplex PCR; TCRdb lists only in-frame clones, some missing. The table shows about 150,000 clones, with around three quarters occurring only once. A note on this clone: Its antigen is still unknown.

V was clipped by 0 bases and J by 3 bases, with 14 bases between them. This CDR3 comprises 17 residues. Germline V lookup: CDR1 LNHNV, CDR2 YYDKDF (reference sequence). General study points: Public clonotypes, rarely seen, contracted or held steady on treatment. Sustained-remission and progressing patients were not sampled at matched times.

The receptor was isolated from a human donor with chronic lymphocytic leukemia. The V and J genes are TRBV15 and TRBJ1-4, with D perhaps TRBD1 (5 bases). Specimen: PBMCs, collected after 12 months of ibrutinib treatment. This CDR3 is CATSRETLREANEKLFF. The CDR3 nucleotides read TGTGCCACCAGCAGAGAAACCCTCAGGGAGGCTAATGAAAAACTGTTTTTT.